This T cell receptor (beta chain) was retrieved from a study of response to subunit inactivated influenza vaccine. CDR3 length: 12 amino acids. Germline V gene sequence: CDR1 MNHEY, CDR2 SVGEGT. V was shortened by 8 bases and J by 3 bases, with 10 bases between the two germline ends. General study results and limits: Each seasonal flu vaccination may recruit only limited new T cells, authors suggested.

This clonotype showed up just a few times. Its antigen remains unidentified. TCRdb fed the RT-PCR reads into MiXCR, producing one record per CDR3 protein. The top ten hold less than 4% of the sample, which has 500,000 or so distinct CDR3 sequences, 15% to 20% seen once. The source is a man aged 50-75 years who received an inactivated influenza vaccine. The chain is built from TRBV6-2 or TRBV6-3 and TRBJ1-2; D might be TRBD1 (6 bases). Sequencing used CD4+ T cells sorted from PBMCs, obtained less than 30 months after vaccination. The CDR3 here is CASEAGDYGYTF. The CDR3 DNA sequence: TGTGCCAGCGAGGCAGGGGACTATGGCTACACCTTC.